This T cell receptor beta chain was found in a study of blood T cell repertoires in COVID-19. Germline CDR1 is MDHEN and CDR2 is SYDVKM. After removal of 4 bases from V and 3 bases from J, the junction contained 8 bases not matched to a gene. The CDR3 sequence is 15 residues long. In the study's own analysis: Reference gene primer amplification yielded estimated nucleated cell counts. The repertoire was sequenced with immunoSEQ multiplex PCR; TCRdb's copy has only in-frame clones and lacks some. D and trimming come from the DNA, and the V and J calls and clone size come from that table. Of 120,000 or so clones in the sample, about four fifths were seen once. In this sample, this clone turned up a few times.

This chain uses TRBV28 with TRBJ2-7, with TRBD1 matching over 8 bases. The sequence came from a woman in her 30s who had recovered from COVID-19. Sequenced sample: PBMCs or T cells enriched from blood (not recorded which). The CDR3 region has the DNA TGTGCCAGCAGTTCTCCCGGGACAGGAGGCTACGAGCAGTACTTC. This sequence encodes CASSSPGTGGYEQYF.